This is a list of T cell receptor beta chains from one sample in a study of shared clonotypes between healthy human individuals. Profiled with immunoSEQ multiplex PCR; TCRdb holds only in-frame clones, not every one. The sample has around 2.1 million clones, approximately 94% seen once; the top ten hold more than 1.5%. Sequencing used naive CD8+ T cells from PBMCs. These receptors were collected from a man younger than 30 in good health. Some clones in this sample may be carry-over from other donors' samples. Both conserved end residues are part of each CDR3. The order of the fields is V gene, J gene, clone size, D gene, CDR3 DNA, CDR3 protein. A D gene is named only where the DNA matches it firmly. Not all rows give a size; the values are once, few, many and, for expanded clones, a class.

TRBV27,TRBJ1-1,once,TRBD1,TGTGCCAGCAGTTTATTGGGGACAGGGGGCTATGGCACTGAAGCTTTCTTT,CASSLLGTGGYGTEAFF
TRBV28,TRBJ1-5,NA,TRBD1,TGTGCCAGCAGTTTAGTGTCGGACAGGGGGCCTTCTCTTAGCAATCAGCCCCAGCATTTT,CASSLVSDRGPSLSNQPQHF
TRBV5-4,TRBJ1-1,NA,TRBD1,TGTGCCAGCAGCTTCCAGGGGGGTGATAACACTGAAGCTTTCTTT,CASSFQGGDNTEAFF
TRBV15,TRBJ2-1,NA,TRBD1,TGTGCCACCAGCAGACACCCAGGGGGAGTGGGGGTCGGGGATGAGCAGTTCTTC,CATSRHPGGVGVGDEQFF
TRBV5-4,TRBJ2-7,NA,TRBD1,TGTGCCAGCAGCTTGGAAACAGGGGGTAGGACCGAGCAGTACTTC,CASSLETGGRTEQYF
TRBV7-2,TRBJ2-7,NA,TRBD1,TGTGCCAGCAGCCAGGCAACAGGGGGATGGGGGGAGCAGTACTTC,CASSQATGGWGEQYF
TRBV7-9,TRBJ1-1,NA,NA,TGTGCCAGCGCCCAGTTGAACACTGAAGCTTTCTTT,CASAQLNTEAFF
TRBV6-5,TRBJ2-7,NA,TRBD1,TGTGCCAGCAGCTCCGGGACAGGGAACTCCGAGCAGTACTTC,CASSSGTGNSEQYF
TRBV7-9,TRBJ1-1,NA,NA,TGTGCCAGCAGCTCTAGGATGGGGATGAACACTGAAGCTTTCTTT,CASSSRMGMNTEAFF
TRBV29-1,TRBJ1-2,NA,NA,TGCAGCGTTGAAATTGTGGACGCTGCTTACACCTTC,CSVEIVDAAYTF
TRBV19,TRBJ1-5,NA,NA,TGTGCCAGTAGTATAGACTGGCTTTCGGGTCAGCCCCAGCATTTT,CASSIDWLSGQPQHF
TRBV7-8,TRBJ1-2,NA,NA,TGTGCCAGCAGTCATCCAGTAGCAGGGCCTAACTATGGCTACACCTTC,CASSHPVAGPNYGYTF
TRBV5-4,TRBJ2-7,NA,TRBD2,TGTGCCAGCAGCTTGGGACTAGCGGGAGGAGACGAGCAGTACTTC,CASSLGLAGGDEQYF
TRBV11-2,TRBJ2-1,NA,TRBD2,TGTGCCAGCAGCCCCCAGGGGGTAGCGGGAGCCTACAATGAGCAGTTCTTC,CASSPQGVAGAYNEQFF
TRBV7-2,TRBJ1-1,NA,NA,TGTGCCAGCAGCCGATTGACTGCGTCCAGCACTGAAGCTTTCTTT,CASSRLTASSTEAFF
TRBV6-1,TRBJ2-3,NA,NA,TGTGCCAGCAGTGAAGCCCCCCCTTATACGCAGTATTTT,CASSEAPPYTQYF
TRBV20-1,TRBJ2-3,NA,NA,TGCAGTGCACGGCAGCAGGGTACGCAGTATTTT,CSARQQGTQYF
TRBV7-9,TRBJ2-5,NA,TRBD2,TGTGCCAGCAGCTTAACGGGAGGAGAGACCCAGTACTTC,CASSLTGGETQYF
TRBV28,TRBJ2-7,few,NA,TGTGCCAGCAGGTTGGAGGGCCGGGGGGAGCAGTACTTC,CASRLEGRGEQYF
TRBV9,TRBJ2-1,NA,NA,TGTGCCAGCAGCCCCCATGATCAATTCCAGTTCTTC,CASSPHDQFQFF
TRBV7-8,TRBJ2-3,NA,NA,TGTGCCAGCAGCTTAAAGGAGGGCGGGAGCACAGATACGCAGTATTTT,CASSLKEGGSTDTQYF
TRBV19,TRBJ2-7,NA,NA,TGTGCCAGTAGTCCCCGGCCGGCGGGGGAGCAGTACTTC,CASSPRPAGEQYF
TRBV11-2,TRBJ2-7,NA,NA,TGTGCCAGCAGCTTGGGGGTTGGTTCCTACGAGCAGTACTTC,CASSLGVGSYEQYF
TRBV15,TRBJ2-5,NA,TRBD2,TGTGCCACCAGCAGAGCGCGGGAGGGGCAAGAGACCCAGTACTTC,CATSRAREGQETQYF
TRBV28,TRBJ2-7,NA,TRBD1,TGTGCCAGCAGTTTAGCCCCACAGGGGTTGCACGAGCAGTACTTC,CASSLAPQGLHEQYF
TRBV5-1,TRBJ2-5,NA,TRBD1,TGCGCCAGCAGCTCTCCACCCCCTGAAGGGACAGGGGAAGAGACCCAGTACTTC,CASSSPPPEGTGEETQYF
TRBV5-1,TRBJ2-7,NA,NA,TGCGCCAGCAGCTACAGGGGAGGCCACGAGCAGTACTTC,CASSYRGGHEQYF
TRBV5-5,TRBJ2-1,NA,TRBD1,TGTGCCAGCAGCTGGCTTGACACAGGGGTTCGGTTCTTC,CASSWLDTGVRFF
TRBV5-6,TRBJ2-2,NA,NA,TGTGCCAGCAGCTCACGGACTTGGAGCGGGGAGCTGTTTTTT,CASSSRTWSGELFF
TRBV7-9,TRBJ2-1,NA,NA,TGTGCCAGCAGCCGAGACTACAATGAGCAGTTCTTC,CASSRDYNEQFF
TRBV7-2,TRBJ2-1,NA,NA,TGTGCCAGCACCCCAGACCGTCTCCGTAATGAGCAGTTCTTC,CASTPDRLRNEQFF
TRBV15,TRBJ2-7,once,TRBD1,TGTGCCACCAGCGAGACAGGGAACCCGTACGAGCAGTACTTC,CATSETGNPYEQYF
TRBV7-9,TRBJ2-7,NA,NA,TGTGCCAGCAGCCACGACAGCCTCTCCTACGAGCAGTACTTC,CASSHDSLSYEQYF
TRBV5-8,TRBJ1-1,NA,NA,TGTGCCAGCATAACGGCTACTGAAGCTTTCTTT,CASITATEAFF
TRBV28,TRBJ2-7,NA,NA,TGTGCCAGCAGTTTAGGGCCGGGATACGAGCAGTACTTC,CASSLGPGYEQYF
TRBV18,TRBJ1-5,NA,NA,TGTGCCAGCTCGAGGACGGAGAGCAATCAGCCCCAGCATTTT,CASSRTESNQPQHF
TRBV9,TRBJ2-7,NA,NA,TGTGCCAGCAGCGTAGGGGAGCGCCCCCGCCCCGCCGGCGAGCAGTACTTC,CASSVGERPRPAGEQYF